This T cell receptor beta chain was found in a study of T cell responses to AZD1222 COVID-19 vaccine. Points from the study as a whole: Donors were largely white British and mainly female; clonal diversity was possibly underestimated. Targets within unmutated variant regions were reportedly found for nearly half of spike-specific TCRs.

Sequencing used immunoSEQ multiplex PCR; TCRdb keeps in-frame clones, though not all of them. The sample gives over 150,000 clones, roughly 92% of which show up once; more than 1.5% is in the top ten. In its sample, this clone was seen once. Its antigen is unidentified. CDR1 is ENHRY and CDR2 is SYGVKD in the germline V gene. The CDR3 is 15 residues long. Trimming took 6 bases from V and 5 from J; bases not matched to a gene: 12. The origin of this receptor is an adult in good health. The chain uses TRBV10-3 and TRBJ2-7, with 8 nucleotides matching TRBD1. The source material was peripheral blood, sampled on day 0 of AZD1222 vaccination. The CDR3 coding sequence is TGTGCCATCAGCGACCCCGGGACAGGTTACGACGAGCAGTACTTC. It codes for CAISDPGTGYDEQYF.